The rows below give T cell receptor beta chains drawn from one sample of a study of cytomegalovirus exposure and HLA in healthy donors. The repertoire was sequenced with immunoSEQ multiplex PCR; TCRdb's copy has only in-frame clones and lacks some. The table records 70,000 to 80,000 clones, around 94% of them present only once. What was sequenced was PBMCs. These receptors were taken from a woman aged 18-29 years in good health and CMV-seronegative. Both conserved end residues are part of each CDR3. A D gene is named only where the DNA matches it firmly. The size entry is marked missing in some rows and otherwise reads once, few, many or a size class.

TRBJ2-7 TRBV6-5 TRBD1 once CASSPDWDRGHEQYF TGTGCCAGCAGTCCGGACTGGGACAGGGGGCACGAGCAGTACTTC
TRBJ1-5 TRBV19 . . CASNSAGQPQHF TGTGCCAGTAACTCGGCGGGTCAGCCCCAGCATTTT
TRBJ1-5 TRBV30 . . CACSQGSNQPQHF TGTGCCTGCTCCCAGGGGAGCAATCAGCCCCAGCATTTT
TRBJ2-5 TRBV7-8 . . CASSLGYSAETQYF TGTGCCAGCAGCTTAGGGTATAGCGCAGAGACCCAGTACTTC
TRBJ2-1 TRBV18 . . CASSPLVVSSYNEQFF TGTGCCAGCTCACCACTGGTTGTTAGCTCCTACAATGAGCAGTTCTTC
TRBJ1-5 TRBV10-2 . . CASRDGGRNQPQHF TGCGCCAGCAGAGACGGGGGGCGAAATCAGCCCCAGCATTTT
TRBJ1-5 TRBV5-6 . . CASSLGQNNQPQHF TGTGCCAGCAGCTTGGGGCAGAACAATCAGCCCCAGCATTTT
TRBJ1-5 TRBV19 . . CASSGAVGRQPQHF TGTGCCAGTAGTGGGGCGGTCGGCCGTCAGCCCCAGCATTTT
TRBJ2-7 TRBV20-1 . medium-sized CSAFGGEQYF TGCAGTGCCTTCGGAGGGGAGCAGTACTTC
TRBJ2-2 TRBV4-1 . . CASSHLGGKRNTGELFF TGCGCCAGCAGCCACCTTGGAGGGAAGAGAAACACCGGGGAGCTGTTTTTT
TRBJ2-2 TRBV7-3 TRBD2 once CASSSGTSTGELFF TGTGCCAGCAGCTCCGGGACTAGCACCGGGGAGCTGTTTTTT
TRBJ1-1 TRBV4-1 TRBD1 . CASSQGQGAEAFF TGCGCCAGCAGCCAAGGACAGGGGGCTGAAGCTTTCTTT
TRBJ2-7 TRBV11-2 . . CASSTTGGPDTYEQYF TGTGCCAGCAGTACCACAGGAGGGCCCGATACCTACGAGCAGTACTTC
TRBJ2-7 TRBV6-1 TRBD2 few CASSGRGTSGWEQYF TGTGCCAGCAGTGGGAGAGGGACTAGCGGGTGGGAGCAGTACTTC
TRBJ2-5 TRBV15 . . CATSRDIDQGSETQYF TGTGCCACCAGCAGAGACATTGACCAGGGTTCGGAGACCCAGTACTTC
TRBJ2-7 TRBV30 . . CAWSYRGLGEQYF TGTGCCTGGAGTTATCGGGGTTTGGGCGAGCAGTACTTC
TRBJ1-5 TRBV28 . . CASSSAGTNQPQHF TGTGCCAGCAGTTCCGCAGGTACCAATCAGCCCCAGCATTTT
TRBJ2-5 TRBV7-9 TRBD1 . CASSLDRVETQYF TGTGCCAGCAGCCTCGACAGGGTGGAGACCCAGTACTTC
TRBJ2-7 TRBV20-1 . . CSAPESYEQYF TGCAGTGCTCCCGAATCCTACGAGCAGTACTTC
TRBJ1-2 TRBV7-3 . . CASSLSGSGDGYTF TGTGCCAGCAGCTTAAGTGGCTCAGGGGATGGCTACACCTTC
TRBJ1-1 TRBV5-4 . . CASSQNTEAFF TGTGCCAGCAGCCAGAACACTGAAGCTTTCTTT
TRBJ1-4 TRBV9 TRBD1 once CASSPQAQGLDEKLFF TGTGCCAGCAGCCCTCAGGCACAGGGGTTGGATGAAAAACTGTTTTTT
TRBJ1-1 TRBV15 . . CATSRDLGGRNTEAFF TGTGCCACCAGCAGAGATCTCGGGGGGCGGAACACTGAAGCTTTCTTT
TRBJ2-2 TRBV27 TRBD1 . CASSFGTENTGELFF TGTGCCAGCAGTTTCGGGACAGAAAACACCGGGGAGCTGTTTTTT
TRBJ2-7 TRBV27 TRBD2 . CASSLGIGTSFHEQYF TGTGCCAGCAGTTTAGGGATCGGGACTAGTTTCCACGAGCAGTACTTC
TRBJ2-7 TRBV30 . once CAWSVGATGPYEQYF TGTGCCTGGAGTGTGGGGGCAACGGGCCCCTACGAGCAGTACTTC
TRBJ1-2 TRBV4-1 . . CASSQDPSGTNYGYTF TGCGCCAGCAGCCAAGATCCTTCCGGGACTAACTATGGCTACACCTTC
TRBJ2-7 TRBV5-4 TRBD1 . CASSLASGGRGYEQYF TGTGCCAGCAGCTTGGCCTCAGGGGGCAGGGGTTACGAGCAGTACTTC
TRBJ1-6 TRBV4-1 . few CASSQEAAGGSYSPLHF TGCGCCAGCAGCCAAGAAGCGGCGGGCGGGAGTTATTCACCCCTCCACTTT
TRBJ1-1 TRBV19 . . CASSFEGTEAFF TGTGCCAGTAGTTTCGAGGGCACTGAAGCTTTCTTT
TRBJ1-1 TRBV11-2 . . CASSLDPPRVGGSGTEAFF TGTGCCAGCAGCTTAGATCCCCCCAGGGTCGGAGGGTCGGGTACTGAAGCTTTCTTT
TRBJ1-6 TRBV5-1 . . CASSLDSQPNSPLHF TGCGCCAGCAGCTTGGACTCACAGCCAAATTCACCCCTCCACTTT
TRBJ2-1 TRBV6-5 TRBD2 . CASSKLAGINNEQFF TGTGCCAGCAGTAAACTAGCGGGGATCAACAATGAGCAGTTCTTC
TRBJ2-7 TRBV6-5 TRBD1 . CASSYGTGSSYEQYF TGTGCCAGCAGTTACGGGACAGGGAGCTCCTACGAGCAGTACTTC
TRBJ1-2 TRBV7-6 TRBD1 . CASSLQSGGTSGYTF TGTGCCAGCAGCTTACAGTCAGGGGGGACCTCCGGCTACACCTTC
TRBJ1-1 TRBV9 . once CASSVAAAGEAFF TGTGCCAGCAGCGTAGCAGCTGCGGGTGAAGCTTTCTTT
TRBJ2-7 TRBV28 TRBD2 . CASIPAGAGEQYF TGTGCCAGCATCCCGGCGGGAGCCGGCGAGCAGTACTTC
TRBJ1-6 TRBV5-1 . . CASSLSIRGTVNNSPLHF TGCGCCAGCAGCTTGTCGATCCGGGGGACGGTTAATAATTCACCCCTCCACTTT
TRBJ1-2 TRBV5-6 . . CASSLATGGYTF TGTGCCAGCAGCTTGGCAACGGGTGGCTACACCTTC
TRBJ2-3 TRBV27 TRBD2 . CASSFPGGTQYF TGTGCCAGCAGTTTCCCGGGGGGGACGCAGTATTTT
TRBJ1-2 TRBV30 . once CAWSSSGTLLYGYTF TGTGCCTGGAGTTCAAGCGGGACACTACTCTATGGCTACACCTTC
TRBJ1-5 TRBV28 TRBD1 . CASSQPGQGNQPQHF TGTGCCAGCAGTCAACCAGGACAGGGAAATCAGCCCCAGCATTTT
TRBJ2-1 TRBV5-1 TRBD2 . CASSLGGLAGSYNEQFF TGCGCCAGCAGCTTGGGGGGGCTAGCGGGGTCCTACAATGAGCAGTTCTTC
TRBJ2-5 TRBV9 . . CASTPGVLGVLTQYF TGTGCCAGCACCCCAGGGGTTTTAGGGGTTTTAACCCAGTACTTC
TRBJ2-7 TRBV29-1 . . CSVGWTDSYEQYF TGCAGCGTTGGTTGGACAGACTCCTACGAGCAGTACTTC
TRBJ2-2 TRBV9 . . CASSVGGNGELFF TGTGCCAGCAGCGTAGGAGGGAACGGGGAGCTGTTTTTT
TRBJ2-4 TRBV19 TRBD1 . CASSPGQGRNIQYF TGTGCCAGTAGTCCGGGACAGGGAAGAAACATTCAGTACTTC
TRBJ1-6 TRBV2 . few CASSEDGPVRPRGISSYNSPLHF TGTGCCAGCAGTGAAGATGGTCCAGTAAGACCCAGAGGCATTAGCTCCTATAATTCACCCCTCCACTTT
TRBJ1-4 TRBV5-5 . few CASSLSTWGQDNEKLFF TGTGCCAGCAGCTTGTCCACCTGGGGGCAAGACAATGAAAAACTGTTTTTT
TRBJ2-3 TRBV29-1 . . CSVGGGIADTQYF TGCAGCGTTGGGGGCGGGATAGCGGATACGCAGTATTTT
TRBJ2-7 TRBV10-3 TRBD2 . CAIRGLAGYEQYF TGTGCCATCAGAGGACTAGCGGGCTACGAGCAGTACTTC
TRBJ1-2 TRBV9 TRBD1 . CASSENYRGSRYGYTF TGTGCCAGCAGCGAAAATTACAGGGGATCCCGCTATGGCTACACCTTC
TRBJ2-2 TRBV4-1 . . CASSPGPSGELFF TGCGCCAGCAGCCCAGGTCCTTCCGGGGAGCTGTTTTTT
TRBJ1-3 TRBV5-6 TRBD1 . CASSWTGGSSGNTIYF TGTGCCAGCAGCTGGACAGGGGGTTCTTCTGGAAACACCATATATTTT
TRBJ1-2 TRBV9 . . CASSVTTGTNYGYTF TGTGCCAGCAGTGTTACCACCGGGACTAACTATGGCTACACCTTC
TRBJ2-5 TRBV28 TRBD1 . CASSLQLTGVETQYF TGTGCCAGCAGTTTACAGTTGACAGGGGTAGAGACCCAGTACTTC
TRBJ2-1 TRBV7-3 . . CASSLIAENEQFF TGTGCCAGCAGCTTAATTGCGGAGAATGAGCAGTTCTTC
TRBJ2-7 TRBV7-2 . . CASSPGETYEQYF TGTGCCAGCAGCCCAGGGGAGACCTACGAGCAGTACTTC
TRBJ2-2 TRBV7-6 . once CASSLESGTGELFF TGTGCCAGCAGCTTAGAATCAGGGACCGGGGAGCTGTTTTTT
TRBJ1-5 TRBV19 . . CASSPIGGVPQHF TGTGCCAGTAGTCCCATAGGGGGAGTGCCCCAGCATTTT